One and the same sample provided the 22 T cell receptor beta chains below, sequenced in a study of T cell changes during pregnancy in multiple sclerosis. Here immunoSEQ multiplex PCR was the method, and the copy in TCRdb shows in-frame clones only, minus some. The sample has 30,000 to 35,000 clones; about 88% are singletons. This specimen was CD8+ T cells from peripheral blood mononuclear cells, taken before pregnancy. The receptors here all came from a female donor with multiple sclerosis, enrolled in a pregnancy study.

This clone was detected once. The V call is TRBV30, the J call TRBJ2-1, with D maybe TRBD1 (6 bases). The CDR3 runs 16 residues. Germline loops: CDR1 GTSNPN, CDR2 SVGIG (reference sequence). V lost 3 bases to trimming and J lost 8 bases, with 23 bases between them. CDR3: CAWSPAGTRWVDEQFF. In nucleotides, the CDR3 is TGTGCCTGGAGCCCCGCCGGGACACGGTGGGTGGATGAGCAGTTCTTC.

CDR3 in DNA: TGTGCCAGCAGCTTAGGACAGGGATGGTCACCCCTCCACTTT. This translates into CASSLGQGWSPLHF. J is TRBJ1-6 and V is TRBV13; D might be TRBD1 (6 bases). The CDR3 sequence is 14 residues long. Germline V lookup: CDR1 PRHDT, CDR2 FYEKMQ (reference sequence). V lost 0 bases and J lost 10, with 10 bases in between.

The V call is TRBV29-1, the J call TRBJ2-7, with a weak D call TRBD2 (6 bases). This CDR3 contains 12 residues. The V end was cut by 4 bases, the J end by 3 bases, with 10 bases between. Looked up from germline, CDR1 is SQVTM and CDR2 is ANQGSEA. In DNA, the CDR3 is TGCAGCGTTGGTCCGGGGGACTACGAGCAGTACTTC. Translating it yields CSVGPGDYEQYF.

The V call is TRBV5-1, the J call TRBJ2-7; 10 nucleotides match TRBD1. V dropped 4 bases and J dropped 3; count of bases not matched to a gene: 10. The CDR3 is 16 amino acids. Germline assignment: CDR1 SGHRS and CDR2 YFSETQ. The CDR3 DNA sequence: TGCGCCAGCAGCCTTCCCGGGACAGGGGTATACTACGAGCAGTACTTC. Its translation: CASSLPGTGVYYEQYF.

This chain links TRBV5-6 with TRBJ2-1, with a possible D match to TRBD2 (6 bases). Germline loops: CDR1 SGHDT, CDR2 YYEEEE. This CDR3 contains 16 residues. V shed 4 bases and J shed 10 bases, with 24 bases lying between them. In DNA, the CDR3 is TGTGCCAGCAGCCTACCATGGGGGGAGGTTCAGAGAGAGCAGTTCTTC. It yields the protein CASSLPWGEVQREQFF.

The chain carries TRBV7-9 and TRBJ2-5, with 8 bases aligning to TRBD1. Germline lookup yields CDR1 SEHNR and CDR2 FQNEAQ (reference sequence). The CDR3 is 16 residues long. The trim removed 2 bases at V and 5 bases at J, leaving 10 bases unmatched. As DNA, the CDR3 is TGTGCCAGCAGCTTAATCGTTCAGGGGGCCTGGGAGACCCAGTACTTC. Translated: CASSLIVQGAWETQYF.

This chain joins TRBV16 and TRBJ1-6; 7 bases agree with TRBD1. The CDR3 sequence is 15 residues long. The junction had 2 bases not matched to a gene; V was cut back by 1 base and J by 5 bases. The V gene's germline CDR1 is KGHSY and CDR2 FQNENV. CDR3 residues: CASSQWGTDNSPLHF. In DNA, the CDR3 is TGTGCCAGCAGCCAATGGGGGACAGATAATTCACCCCTCCACTTT.

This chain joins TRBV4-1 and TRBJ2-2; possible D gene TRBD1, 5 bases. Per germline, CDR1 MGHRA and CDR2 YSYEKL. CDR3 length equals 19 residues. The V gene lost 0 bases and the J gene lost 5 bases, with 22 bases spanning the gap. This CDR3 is CASSQERFGRGVNTGELFF. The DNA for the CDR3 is TGCGCCAGCAGCCAAGAAAGGTTCGGAAGGGGCGTCAATACCGGGGAGCTGTTTTTT.

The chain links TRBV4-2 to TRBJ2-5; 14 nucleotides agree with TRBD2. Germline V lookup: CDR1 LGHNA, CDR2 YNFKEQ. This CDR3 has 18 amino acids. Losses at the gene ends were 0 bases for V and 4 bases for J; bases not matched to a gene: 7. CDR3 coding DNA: TGTGCCAGCAGCCAAGACCTAATAGGACTAGCGGGGGGAGAGACCCAGTACTTC. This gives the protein CASSQDLIGLAGGETQYF.

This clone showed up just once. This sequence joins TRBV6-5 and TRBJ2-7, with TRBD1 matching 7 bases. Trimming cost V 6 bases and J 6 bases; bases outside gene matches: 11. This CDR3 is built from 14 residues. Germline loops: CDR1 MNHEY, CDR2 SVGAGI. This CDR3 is CASSIQGLSVEQYF. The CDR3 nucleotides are TGTGCCAGCAGCATACAGGGGTTGTCGGTCGAGCAGTACTTC.

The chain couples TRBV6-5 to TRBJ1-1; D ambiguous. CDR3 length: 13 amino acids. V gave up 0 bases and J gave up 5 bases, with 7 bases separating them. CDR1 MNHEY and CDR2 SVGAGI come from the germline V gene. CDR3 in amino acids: CASSYSEHTEAFF. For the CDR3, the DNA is TGTGCCAGCAGTTACTCCGAACATACTGAAGCTTTCTTT.

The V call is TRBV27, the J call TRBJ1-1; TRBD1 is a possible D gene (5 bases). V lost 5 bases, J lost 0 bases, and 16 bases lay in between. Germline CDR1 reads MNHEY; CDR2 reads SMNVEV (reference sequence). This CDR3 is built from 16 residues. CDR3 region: CASSPPDRALNTEAFF. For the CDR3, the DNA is TGTGCCAGCAGTCCTCCCGACAGAGCTCTGAACACTGAAGCTTTCTTT.

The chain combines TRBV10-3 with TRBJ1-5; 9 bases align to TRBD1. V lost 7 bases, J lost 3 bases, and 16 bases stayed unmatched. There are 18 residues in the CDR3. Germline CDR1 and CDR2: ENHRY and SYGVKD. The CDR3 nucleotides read TGTGCCATCAAAGAAAGCTCACAGGGGGCGCTTCCCAATCAGCCCCAGCATTTT. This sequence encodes CAIKESSQGALPNQPQHF.

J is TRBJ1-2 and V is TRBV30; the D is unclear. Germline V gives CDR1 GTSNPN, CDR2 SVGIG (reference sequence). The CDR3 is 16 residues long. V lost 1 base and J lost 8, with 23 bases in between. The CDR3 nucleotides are TGTGCCTGGAGTGACCCACGGGAGACGGGTGATGAGGGCTACACCTTC. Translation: CAWSDPRETGDEGYTF.

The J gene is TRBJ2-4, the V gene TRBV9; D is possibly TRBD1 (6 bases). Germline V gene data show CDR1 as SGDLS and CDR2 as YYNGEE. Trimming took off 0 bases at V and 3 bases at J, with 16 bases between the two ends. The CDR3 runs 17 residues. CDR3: CASSVGPGVFGKNIQYF. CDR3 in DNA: TGTGCCAGCAGCGTAGGTCCAGGGGTGTTTGGCAAAAACATTCAGTACTTC.

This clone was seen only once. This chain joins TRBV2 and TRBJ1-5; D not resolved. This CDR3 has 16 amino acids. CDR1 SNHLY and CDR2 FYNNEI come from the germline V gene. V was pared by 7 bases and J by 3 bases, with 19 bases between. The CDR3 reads CASNVPGGWDNQPQHF. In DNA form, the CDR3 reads TGTGCCAGCAACGTTCCTGGAGGGTGGGACAATCAGCCCCAGCATTTT. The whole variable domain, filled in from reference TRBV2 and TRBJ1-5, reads EPEVTQTPSHQVTQMGQEVILRCVPISNHLYFYWYRQILGQKVEFLVSFYNNEISEKSEIFDDQFSVERPDGSNFTLKIRSTKLEDSAMYFCASNVPGGWDNQPQHFGDGTRLSIL.

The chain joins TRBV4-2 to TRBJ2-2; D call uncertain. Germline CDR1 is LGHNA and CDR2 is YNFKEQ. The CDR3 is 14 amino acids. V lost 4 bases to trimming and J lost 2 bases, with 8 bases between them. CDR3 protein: CASSPYSNTGELFF. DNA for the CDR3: TGTGCCAGCAGCCCCTATTCTAACACCGGGGAGCTGTTTTTT.

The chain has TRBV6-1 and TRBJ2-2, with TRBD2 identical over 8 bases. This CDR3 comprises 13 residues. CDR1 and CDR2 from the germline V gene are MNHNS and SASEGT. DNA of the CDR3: TGTGCTGGTCGGGGGGGAGACACCGGGGAGCTGTTTTTT. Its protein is CAGRGGDTGELFF.

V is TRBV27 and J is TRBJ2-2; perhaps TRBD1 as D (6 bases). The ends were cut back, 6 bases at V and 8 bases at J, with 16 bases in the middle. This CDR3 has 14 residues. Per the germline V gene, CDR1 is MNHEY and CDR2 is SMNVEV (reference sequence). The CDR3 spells CASSIQGSAGELFF. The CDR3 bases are TGTGCCAGCAGCATACAGGGCTCAGCGGGGGAGCTGTTTTTT.

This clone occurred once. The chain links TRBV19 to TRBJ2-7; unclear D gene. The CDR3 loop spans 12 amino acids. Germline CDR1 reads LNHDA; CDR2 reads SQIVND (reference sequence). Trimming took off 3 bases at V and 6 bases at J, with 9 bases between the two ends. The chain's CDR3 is CASSIEFGEQYF. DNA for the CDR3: TGTGCCAGTAGTATCGAGTTCGGCGAGCAGTACTTC.

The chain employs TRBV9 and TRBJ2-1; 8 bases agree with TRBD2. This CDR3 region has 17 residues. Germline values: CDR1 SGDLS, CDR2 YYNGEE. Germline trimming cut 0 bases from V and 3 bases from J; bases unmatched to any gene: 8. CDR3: CASSVATAGGFYNEQFF. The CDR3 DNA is TGTGCCAGCAGCGTAGCTACGGCGGGGGGATTCTACAATGAGCAGTTCTTC.

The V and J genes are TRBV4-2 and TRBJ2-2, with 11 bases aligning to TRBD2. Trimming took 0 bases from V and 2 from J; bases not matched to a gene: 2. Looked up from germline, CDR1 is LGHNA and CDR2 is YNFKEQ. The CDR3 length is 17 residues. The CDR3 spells CASSQDLAGGNTGELFF. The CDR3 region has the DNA TGTGCCAGCAGCCAAGATCTAGCGGGGGGAAACACCGGGGAGCTGTTTTTT.